Below, 4 T cell receptor beta chains from the same sample are listed, as sequenced in a study of CD8+CD57+ T cells in acquired aplastic anemia. The template used for profiling TCR beta VDJ and CDR3 was genomic DNA. Each CDR3 protein is one row after TCRdb ran MiXCR on the reads. The sample records over 150,000 distinct CDR3 sequences, 71% being singletons. The authors sequenced patients whose flow cytometry had shown CD8+CD57+ cell expansion. The sequencing input was sorted CD4+, CD8+, or CD8+CD57+ T cells (not recorded which) from PBMCs. Source of these receptors: a human donor with aplastic anemia.

This clonotype was seen a handful of times. V gene TRBV5-6 combines with J gene TRBJ2-5; 9 nucleotides agree with TRBD1. V shed 4 bases, J shed 2 bases, and the junction held 6 bases outside the gene matches. There are 15 residues in the CDR3. Germline values: CDR1 SGHDT, CDR2 YYEEEE. The CDR3 is CASSQGTGRQETQYF. The DNA for the CDR3 is TGTGCCAGCAGCCAAGGGACAGGGCGTCAAGAGACCCAGTACTTC. The full variable domain, in which reference TRBV5-6 and TRBJ2-5 provide the parts outside the CDR3, is DAGVTQSPTHLIKTRGQQVTLRCSPKSGHDTVSWYQQALGQGPQFIFQYYEEEERQRGNFPDRFSGHQFPNYSSELNVNALLLGDSALYLCASSQGTGRQETQYFGPGTRLLVL.

V and J are TRBV15 and TRBJ1-2; D remains unclear. This CDR3 comprises 12 residues. The V end lost 0 bases, the J end lost 7 bases, and 6 bases lay between the germline ends. Germline assignment: CDR1 LNHNV and CDR2 YYDKDF (reference sequence). The CDR3 coding sequence is TGTGCCACCAGCAGAGATCGGCTTGGCTACACCTTC. Encoded protein: CATSRDRLGYTF. Filled out from reference TRBV15 and TRBJ1-2, the complete variable domain reads DAMVIQNPRYQVTQFGKPVTLSCSQTLNHNVMYWYQQKSSQAPKLLFHYYDKDFNNEADTPDNFQSRRPNTSFCFLDIRSPGLGDTAMYLCATSRDRLGYTFGSGTRLTVV.

The chain employs TRBV13 and TRBJ2-5; no definite D call. Per germline, CDR1 PRHDT and CDR2 FYEKMQ (reference sequence). The V end was cut by 5 bases, the J end by 5 bases, with 6 bases between. This CDR3 has 11 residues. Here the CDR3 reads CASSAVETQYF. DNA for the CDR3: TGTGCCAGCAGCGCCGTGGAGACCCAGTACTTC.

This chain links TRBV7-9 with TRBJ2-7; 8 bases match TRBD2. This CDR3 comprises 15 residues. The V and J ends lost 1 base and 4 bases, in that order; junction bases with no gene match: 6. Germline assignment: CDR1 SEHNR and CDR2 FQNEAQ (reference sequence). CDR3 in DNA: TGTGCCAGCAGCTTAGTCCCTAGCGGGCAATACGAGCAGTACTTC. This encodes CASSLVPSGQYEQYF.